Listed below are T cell receptor beta chains from one sample, sequenced in a study of cytomegalovirus exposure and HLA in healthy donors. Repertoires were generated with immunoSEQ multiplex PCR, while TCRdb's copy carries only in-frame clones and drops some. Counted here are 100,000 to 150,000 clones, 81% occurring once; the ten biggest clones make up about 0.71%. The sequencing sample was made of PBMCs. These receptors were obtained from a man younger than 35 in good health and CMV-seronegative. Both conserved end residues are part of each CDR3. D genes are given only for firm matches. Size values are once, few and many counts, or a class for expanded clones, and some rows have none.

18	NA	TRBV5-8	TRBD1	TRBJ1-2	TGTGCCAGCAGCTACCGCCCCAGGGGGATGACACAGAACTATGGCTACACCTTC	CASSYRPRGMTQNYGYTF
13	NA	TRBV30	NA	TRBJ1-5	TGTGCCTGGAGTGCAGGGGCTAATCAGCCCCAGCATTTT	CAWSAGANQPQHF
15	NA	TRBV9	NA	TRBJ1-2	TGTGCCAGCAACCTAGACAGGAGACCTAACTATGGCTACACCTTC	CASNLDRRPNYGYTF
16	NA	TRBV5-1	TRBD2	TRBJ2-1	TGCGCCAGCAGCTTGGTGGGTAGCGGGGGGGGCAATGAGCAGTTCTTC	CASSLVGSGGGNEQFF
18	NA	TRBV7-2	TRBD2	TRBJ2-7	TGTGCCAGCAGCTTAGCGTTTGATCCAGCGGGGGGCTCATACGAGCAGTACTTC	CASSLAFDPAGGSYEQYF
13	NA	TRBV7-2	NA	TRBJ2-7	TGTGCCAGCAGCTTCCAACCTATGTACGAGCAGTACTTC	CASSFQPMYEQYF
17	NA	TRBV5-1	TRBD1	TRBJ2-7	TGCGCCAGCAGCTTTAAACCGGGACAGCTTAATCGGGGCGAGCAGTACTTC	CASSFKPGQLNRGEQYF
11	NA	TRBV20-1	NA	TRBJ2-7	TGCAGTGCTAGGAAGGGAGGAGAGCAGTACTTC	CSARKGGEQYF
16	NA	TRBV6-5	NA	TRBJ1-2	TGTGCCAGCAGTTACTCTTTTTTAGGTTCTAGCTATGGCTACACCTTC	CASSYSFLGSSYGYTF
14	NA	TRBV5-4	NA	TRBJ1-1	TGTGCCAGCAGACAGTCGATGGGGAACACTGAAGCTTTCTTT	CASRQSMGNTEAFF
14	few	TRBV5-6	NA	TRBJ2-3	TGTGCCAGCAGCTTATCGGGGGTGGGAGATACGCAGTATTTT	CASSLSGVGDTQYF
17	NA	TRBV19	TRBD1	TRBJ1-5	TGTGCCAGTAGTATAATGGGACAGGGGGTAAGAAATCAGCCCCAGCATTTT	CASSIMGQGVRNQPQHF
16	NA	TRBV28	NA	TRBJ1-5	TGTGCCAGCAGTTTCTCGGGCAGGGATAGCAATCAGCCCCAGCATTTT	CASSFSGRDSNQPQHF
14	NA	TRBV18	NA	TRBJ1-1	TGTGCCAGCTCACCAACCTCAGCGGACACTGAAGCTTTCTTT	CASSPTSADTEAFF
14	NA	TRBV9	TRBD1	TRBJ1-5	TGTGCCAGCAGCGTATCGGACAGGGGTCAGCCCCAGCATTTT	CASSVSDRGQPQHF
13	NA	TRBV29-1	NA	TRBJ2-5	TGCAGCGTTGAAGATTATAGGGGAGAGACCCAGTACTTC	CSVEDYRGETQYF
13	NA	TRBV25-1	NA	TRBJ1-2	TGTGCCAGCAGTGAGGCGGGGAACTATGGCTACACCTTC	CASSEAGNYGYTF
13	NA	TRBV30	NA	TRBJ1-1	TGTGCCTGGACCCGAAGGAGGGTAACTGAAGCTTTCTTT	CAWTRRRVTEAFF
15	NA	TRBV10-3	NA	TRBJ2-7	TGTGCCATCAGTGGGGCCATCGTTGCTCCCTCGGAGCAGTACTTC	CAISGAIVAPSEQYF
13	NA	TRBV19	TRBD1	TRBJ1-1	TGTGCCAGTAGTTGGGACAGGGACACTGAAGCTTTCTTT	CASSWDRDTEAFF
15	few	TRBV5-5	NA	TRBJ1-1	TGTGCCAGCAGCTTGAGGTTCGGGGAACACACTGAAGCTTTCTTT	CASSLRFGEHTEAFF
15	NA	TRBV6-1	TRBD2	TRBJ2-1	TGTGCCAGCGGGCGGAGTAGACTAGCGCACAATGAGCAGTTCTTC	CASGRSRLAHNEQFF